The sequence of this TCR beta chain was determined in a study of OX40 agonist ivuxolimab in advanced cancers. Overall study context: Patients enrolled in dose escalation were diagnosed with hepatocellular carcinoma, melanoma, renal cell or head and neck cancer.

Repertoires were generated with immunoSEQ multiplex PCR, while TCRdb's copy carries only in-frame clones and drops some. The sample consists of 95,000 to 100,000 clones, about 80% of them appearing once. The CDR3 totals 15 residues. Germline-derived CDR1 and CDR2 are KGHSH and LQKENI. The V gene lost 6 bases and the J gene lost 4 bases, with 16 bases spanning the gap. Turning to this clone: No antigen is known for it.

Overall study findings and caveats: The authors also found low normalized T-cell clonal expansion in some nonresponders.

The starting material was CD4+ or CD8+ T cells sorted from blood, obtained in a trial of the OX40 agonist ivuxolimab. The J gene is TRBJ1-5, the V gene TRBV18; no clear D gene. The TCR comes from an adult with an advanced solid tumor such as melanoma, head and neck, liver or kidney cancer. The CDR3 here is CASSLSPPLNQPQHF. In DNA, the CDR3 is TGTGCCAGCTCCCTTTCTCCGCCCCTAAATCAGCCCCAGCATTTT. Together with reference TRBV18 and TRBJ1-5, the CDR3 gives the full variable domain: NAGVMQNPRHLVRRRGQEARLRCSPMKGHSHVYWYRQLPEEGLKFMVYLQKENIIDESGMPKERFSAEFPKEGPSILRIQQVVRGDSAAYFCASSLSPPLNQPQHFGDGTRLSIL.